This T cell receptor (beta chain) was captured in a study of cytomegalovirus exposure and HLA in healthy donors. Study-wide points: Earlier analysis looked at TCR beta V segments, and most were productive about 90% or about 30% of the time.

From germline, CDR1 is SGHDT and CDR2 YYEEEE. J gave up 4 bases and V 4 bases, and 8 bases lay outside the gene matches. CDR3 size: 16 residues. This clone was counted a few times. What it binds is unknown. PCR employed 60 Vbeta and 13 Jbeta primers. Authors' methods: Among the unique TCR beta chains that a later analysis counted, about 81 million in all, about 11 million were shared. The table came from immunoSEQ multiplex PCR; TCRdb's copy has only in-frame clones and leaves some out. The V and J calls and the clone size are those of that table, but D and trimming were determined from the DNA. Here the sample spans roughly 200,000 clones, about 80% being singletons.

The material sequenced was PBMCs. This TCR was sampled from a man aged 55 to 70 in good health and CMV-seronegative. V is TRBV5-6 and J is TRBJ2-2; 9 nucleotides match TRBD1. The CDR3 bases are TGTGCCAGCAGCCCACAGGGGGCAGGCGTCACCGGGGAGCTGTTTTTT. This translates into CASSPQGAGVTGELFF.